The 24 T cell receptor beta chains listed next were all sequenced from one sample in a study of T cell repertoires in cytomegalovirus infection. TCRdb reprocessed the reads with MiXCR, giving one entry per CDR3 protein. This sample yields 560,000 or so distinct CDR3 sequences, of which more than 15% are seen a single time; about 24% belongs to the top ten. What was sequenced was CD8+ T cells from PBMCs. These receptor sequences come from a human donor in good health (CMV status not recorded). Some clones in this sample may be carry-over from other donors' samples.

Comments on this clonotype: The junction departs from the called germline gene at one end, perhaps through a read error. The V and J genes are TRBV28 and TRBJ1-2; maybe TRBD1 (5 bases). CDR3 length: 16 amino acids. CDR1 and CDR2 from the germline V gene are MDHEN and SYDVKM. The chain's CDR3 is CASSLRGRVANYVYTF. CDR3 coding DNA: TGTGCCAGCAGTTTAAGGGGCCGTGTAGCTAACTATGTCTACACCTTC.

This clonotype occurred many times. The chain joins TRBV7-3 to TRBJ1-1; D is undetermined. Germline V lookup: CDR1 SGHTA, CDR2 FQGTGA. The CDR3 is 12 residues long. The V end was cut by 3 bases, the J end by 10 bases, with 12 bases between. The DNA for the CDR3 is TGTGCCAGCAGCTTGAATGGCCGGGGAGCTTTCTTT. Protein product: CASSLNGRGAFF.

This clonotype was seen ten or more times. The rearrangement uses TRBV12-3 or TRBV12-4 and TRBJ1-5, with a tentative D call TRBD1 (6 bases). The CDR3 contains 16 residues. Trimming removed 7 bases from V and 0 bases from J, with 16 bases in between. CDR3 nucleotide sequence: TGTGCCAGCAACCTAGACAGGCCATATAGCAATCAGCCCCAGCATTTT. It encodes CASNLDRPYSNQPQHF.

The chain has TRBV9 and TRBJ1-6; 7 nucleotides match TRBD1. V trimming: 3 bases; J trimming: 9 bases; junction bases outside the gene matches: 9. There are 15 residues in the CDR3. Germline assignment: CDR1 SGDLS and CDR2 YYNGEE. CDR3: CASSASGGTGSPLHF. As DNA, the CDR3 is TGTGCCAGCAGCGCCTCAGGGGGTACGGGTTCACCCCTCCACTTT.

This clonotype was counted many times. The V gene is TRBV12-3 or TRBV12-4, the J gene TRBJ1-1, with TRBD1 as a possible D gene (5 bases). This CDR3 is 17 amino acids long. V was clipped by 6 bases and J by 0 bases, with 20 bases between them. In DNA form, the CDR3 reads TGTGCCAGCAGGAAACCCACAGGTCCTCCCATGAACACTGAAGCTTTCTTT. Its protein product is CASRKPTGPPMNTEAFF.

This clonotype has ten or more counts. This chain uses TRBV7-9 with TRBJ2-1, with 8 bases fitting TRBD1. This CDR3 has 15 residues. The V and J ends lost 5 bases and 2 bases, in that order; junction bases with no gene match: 5. Germline loops: CDR1 SEHNR, CDR2 FQNEAQ (reference sequence). Written as DNA, the CDR3 is TGTGCCAGCAGCACCGACAGGGGAACCTACAATGAGCAGTTCTTC. Translating it yields CASSTDRGTYNEQFF.

This clonotype has a count of ten or more. This sequence joins TRBV29-1 and TRBJ1-2, with TRBD1 matching over 7 bases. Germline V CDR1 and CDR2: SQVTM, ANQGSEA. The V and J ends lost 6 bases and 2 bases, in that order; junction bases with no gene match: 9. The CDR3 spans 14 residues. CDR3 nucleotides: TGCAGCGTCGCACCCGGGACAGAGAACTATGGCTACACCTTC. Its translation is CSVAPGTENYGYTF. Full variable domain (missing parts from reference TRBV29-1 and TRBJ1-2): SAVISQKPSRDICQRGTSLTIQCQVDSQVTMMFWYRQQPGQSLTLIATANQGSEATYESGFVIDKFPISRPNLTFSTLTVSNMSPEDSSIYLCSVAPGTENYGYTFGSGTRLTVV.

CDR3 nucleotide sequence: TGTGCCAGCAGCGTAGAAGAGCGGGGATACAATGAGCAGTTCTTC. Residues: CASSVEERGYNEQFF. This chain links TRBV9 with TRBJ2-1, with 7 bases that match TRBD2. Germline-derived CDR1 and CDR2 are SGDLS and YYNGEE. With V trimmed by 0 bases and J by 4 bases, 4 bases remained unmatched. There are 15 residues in the CDR3. The variable domain in full, completed from reference TRBV9 and TRBJ2-1, reads DSGVTQTPKHLITATGQRVTLRCSPRSGDLSVYWYQQSLDQGLQFLIQYYNGEERAKGNILERFSAQQFPDLHSELNLSSLELGDSALYFCASSVEERGYNEQFFGPGTRLTVL.

The sample holds many counts of this clonotype. The CDR3 DNA is TGTGCCAGCTGGGGGGGAAACACCATATATTTT. As protein: CASWGGNTIYF. The J gene is TRBJ1-3, the V gene TRBV12-3 or TRBV12-4; weak D call: TRBD1 (5 bases). The CDR3 totals 11 residues. V was trimmed by 8 bases and J by 4 bases, leaving 6 bases between them.

This clonotype was seen a handful of times. The chain has TRBV6-1 and TRBJ1-2; D not resolved. Trimming cost V 4 bases and J 4 bases, with 10 bases left between them. The CDR3 is made up of 13 amino acids. Per germline, CDR1 MNHNS and CDR2 SASEGT. The CDR3 is CASSAAMPYGYTF. CDR3 nucleotides: TGTGCCAGCAGTGCAGCCATGCCCTATGGCTACACCTTC.

This clonotype occurred many times. This rearrangement joins TRBV27 to TRBJ1-1; D ambiguous. Trimming pared 1 base from V and 2 bases from J, leaving 5 bases between. The CDR3 runs 13 residues. Germline CDR1 MNHEY, CDR2 SMNVEV (reference sequence). Written as DNA, the CDR3 is TGTGCCAGCAGTTTATTGACTAACACTGAAGCTTTCTTT. This codes for CASSLLTNTEAFF.

This clonotype was detected a few times. V and J are TRBV5-4 and TRBJ2-3, with a possible D match to TRBD2 (6 bases). Germline V gene data show CDR1 as SGHNT and CDR2 as YYREEE (reference sequence). V was shortened by 2 bases and J by 5 bases, with 9 bases between the two germline ends. The length of the CDR3 is 13 residues. CDR3 DNA sequence: TGTGCCAGCAGCTTCCTAGCGAGAGATACGCAGTATTTT. It specifies CASSFLARDTQYF.

This clonotype was counted at least ten times. The CDR3 loop is CAITPLRGEQYF. CDR3 DNA: TGTGCCATTACGCCCCTCAGAGGCGAGCAGTACTTC. This chain uses TRBV10-3 with TRBJ2-7, with unresolved D. Germline values: CDR1 ENHRY, CDR2 SYGVKD. The CDR3 is 12 residues long. The V gene lost 9 bases and the J gene lost 6 bases, with 15 bases spanning the gap.

The chain is built from TRBV27 and TRBJ1-1; 8 bases map to TRBD1. The V gene end was trimmed by 0 bases and the J gene end by 4 bases; junction bases not matched to a gene: 1. The germline V gene has CDR1 MNHEY and CDR2 SMNVEV (reference sequence). This CDR3 comprises 14 residues. The CDR3 loop is CASSLSTGGTEAFF. CDR3 nucleotides: TGTGCCAGCAGTTTATCCACAGGGGGCACTGAAGCTTTCTTT.

This clonotype appeared a single time. The chain is built from TRBV12-3 or TRBV12-4 and TRBJ1-4; 11 positions agree with TRBD1. This CDR3 comprises 15 residues. After removal of 5 bases from V and 7 bases from J, the junction contained 6 bases not matched to a gene. CDR3 sequence reads: CASSEPGQGVEKLFF. CDR3 coding DNA: TGTGCCAGCAGTGAGCCGGGACAGGGGGTTGAAAAACTGTTTTTT.

This clonotype showed up many times. The chain employs TRBV19 and TRBJ1-1; TRBD1 aligns across 9 bases. The germline V gene has CDR1 LNHDA and CDR2 SQIVND (reference sequence). The CDR3 loop spans 13 amino acids. V gave up 10 bases and J gave up 8 bases; unmatched junction bases: 11. The CDR3 here is CATLDRGSAEAFF. Written as DNA, the CDR3 is TGTGCCACCCTGGACAGGGGATCTGCGGAAGCTTTCTTT.

The chain is built from TRBV13 and TRBJ2-7; D gene ambiguous. CDR1 PRHDT and CDR2 FYEKMQ come from the germline V gene (reference sequence). V was clipped by 5 bases and J by 6 bases, with 14 bases between them. The CDR3 is 13 residues long. The CDR3 sequence: CASSTANPPEQYF. CDR3 coding DNA: TGTGCCAGCAGCACCGCCAATCCCCCCGAGCAGTACTTC.

The rearrangement joins TRBV30 to TRBJ2-7; 10 bases agree with TRBD1. With 4 bases clipped from V and 4 bases from J, the junction kept 10 bases outside the gene matches. Germline lookup yields CDR1 GTSNPN and CDR2 SVGIG (reference sequence). The CDR3 covers 15 residues. For the CDR3, the DNA is TGTGCCTGGAAAGGGACAGGGGACCCCCGGTACGAGCAGTACTTC. It translates to CAWKGTGDPRYEQYF.

This clonotype was counted between two and nine times. The V call is TRBV7-9, the J call TRBJ2-4; D is unresolved. The V gene lost 4 bases and the J gene lost 8 bases, with 12 bases spanning the gap. CDR1 and CDR2 from the germline V gene are SEHNR and FQNEAQ (reference sequence). The CDR3 spans 13 residues. The CDR3 spells CASSSESGDIQYF. CDR3 nucleotide sequence: TGTGCCAGCAGCTCTGAGAGTGGGGACATTCAGTACTTC.

This clonotype was recorded many times. V gene TRBV7-6 combines with J gene TRBJ1-5; D call uncertain. This CDR3 contains 16 residues. The V end was cut by 3 bases, the J end by 5 bases, with 17 bases between. Looked up from germline, CDR1 is SGHVS and CDR2 is FNYEAQ. The DNA of the CDR3 is TGTGCCAGCAGCTTCCCAAGGAGGCAGGCAGATCAGCCCCAGCATTTT. Amino acids: CASSFPRRQADQPQHF. The whole variable domain, remainder taken from reference TRBV7-6 and TRBJ1-5, is GAGVSQSPRYKVTKRGQDVALRCDPISGHVSLYWYRQALGQGPEFLTYFNYEAQQDKSGLPNDRFSAERPEGSISTLTIQRTEQRDSAMYRCASSFPRRQADQPQHFGDGTRLSIL.

The chain has TRBV6-6 and TRBJ2-7, with a possible D match to TRBD2 (6 bases). Germline V CDR1 and CDR2: MNHNY, SVGAGI (reference sequence). There are 16 residues in the CDR3. The V end lost 4 bases, the J end lost 7 bases, and 23 bases lay between the germline ends. Here the CDR3 DNA reads TGTGCCAGCAGTTCTTCAGAATCACGAACTCGGGGGGAGCAGTACTTC. Its translation is CASSSSESRTRGEQYF.

V usage is TRBV6-6 and J usage is TRBJ2-5; 9 bases agree with TRBD2. CDR1 and CDR2 (germline): MNHNY, SVGAGI (reference sequence). V gave up 2 bases and J gave up 2 bases; unmatched junction bases: 6. This CDR3 has 16 residues. The CDR3 here is CASSYSLAGKQETQYF. For the CDR3, the DNA is TGTGCCAGCAGTTACAGTCTAGCGGGGAAGCAAGAGACCCAGTACTTC.

With regard to this clonotype: A much larger clone sits a single nucleotide away, making a read error possible. This chain uses TRBV7-9 with TRBJ2-5, with a possible D match to TRBD1 (6 bases). The V gene's germline CDR1 is SEHNR and CDR2 FQNEAQ (reference sequence). The CDR3 contains 14 residues. The CDR3: CASSRDRHQKTQYF. The CDR3 nucleotides read TGTGCCAGCAGCCGCGACAGGCACCAAAAGACCCAGTACTTC.

This clonotype was counted only a few times. V usage is TRBV6-1 and J usage is TRBJ1-4; possible D gene TRBD1, 6 bases. The CDR3 is made up of 16 amino acids. Looked up from germline, CDR1 is MNHNS and CDR2 is SASEGT. The germline V and J ends were trimmed by 2 bases and 8 bases, with 18 bases remaining between them. The CDR3 reads CASSESVGLGGEKLFF. CDR3 nucleotide sequence: TGTGCCAGCAGTGAAAGTGTGGGCTTAGGGGGGGAAAAACTGTTTTTT.